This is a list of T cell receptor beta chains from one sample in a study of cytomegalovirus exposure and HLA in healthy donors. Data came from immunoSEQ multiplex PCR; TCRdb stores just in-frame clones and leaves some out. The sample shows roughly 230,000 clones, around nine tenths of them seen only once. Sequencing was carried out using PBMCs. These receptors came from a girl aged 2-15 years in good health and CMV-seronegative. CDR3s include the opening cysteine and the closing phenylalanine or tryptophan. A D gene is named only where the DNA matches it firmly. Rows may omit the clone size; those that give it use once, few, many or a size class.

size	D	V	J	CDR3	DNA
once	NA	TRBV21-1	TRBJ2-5	CASSSPNSDYQETQYF	TGTGCCAGCAGCTCCCCGAATAGCGACTACCAAGAGACCCAGTACTTC
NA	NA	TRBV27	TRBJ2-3	CASSFGLAIADTQYF	TGTGCCAGCAGTTTTGGGCTAGCGATCGCAGATACGCAGTATTTT
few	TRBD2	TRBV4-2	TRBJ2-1	CASSQEVVTSGGRGEQFF	TGTGCCAGCAGCCAAGAGGTGGTAACTAGCGGGGGAAGGGGCGAGCAGTTCTTC
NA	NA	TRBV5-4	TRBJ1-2	CASSPGVAGGYGYTF	TGTGCCAGCAGCCCGGGAGTCGCAGGTGGCTATGGCTACACCTTC
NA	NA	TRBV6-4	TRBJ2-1	CASSDEGSGYNEQFF	TGTGCCAGCAGTGACGAAGGTAGCGGTTACAATGAGCAGTTCTTC
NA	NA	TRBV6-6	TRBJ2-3	CASSSADTQYF	TGTGCCAGCAGCTCTGCGGATACGCAGTATTTT
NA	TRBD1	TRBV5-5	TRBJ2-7	CASSLGQGNDEQYF	TGTGCCAGCAGCTTGGGACAGGGGAACGACGAGCAGTACTTC
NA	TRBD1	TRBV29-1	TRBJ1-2	CSVQDRDYGYTF	TGCAGCGTCCAGGACAGGGACTATGGCTACACCTTC
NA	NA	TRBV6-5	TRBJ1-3	CASSAGSLGNAIYF	TGTGCCAGCAGTGCTGGGAGTCTCGGAAACGCCATATATTTT
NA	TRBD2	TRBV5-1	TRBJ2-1	CASSSGLAGGYSYNEQFF	TGCGCCAGCAGCTCGGGACTAGCGGGAGGGTATTCCTACAATGAGCAGTTCTTC
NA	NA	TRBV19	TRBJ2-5	CASSRHSGVQETQYF	TGTGCCAGTAGTAGACACTCGGGGGTTCAAGAGACCCAGTACTTC
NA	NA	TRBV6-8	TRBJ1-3	CASSLTVPGNTIYF	TGTGCCAGCAGCCTTACAGTCCCTGGAAACACCATATATTTT
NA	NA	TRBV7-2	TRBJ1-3	CASTSPLGGSSGNTIYF	TGTGCCAGCACCTCACCCCTGGGGGGGAGCTCTGGAAACACCATATATTTT
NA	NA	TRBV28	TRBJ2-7	CASSLSPDRTYEQYF	TGTGCCAGCAGTTTATCCCCCGACAGGACCTACGAGCAGTACTTC
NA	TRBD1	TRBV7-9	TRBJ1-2	CASSLLTGGKGYTF	TGTGCCAGCAGCTTACTGACAGGGGGCAAGGGCTACACCTTC
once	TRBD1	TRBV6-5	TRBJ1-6	CASSYSPGQGNSPLHF	TGTGCCAGCAGTTACTCCCCGGGACAGGGGAATTCACCCCTCCACTTT
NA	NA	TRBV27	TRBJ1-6	CASSLNGIAFSPLHF	TGTGCCAGCAGTTTAAACGGGATTGCCTTTTCACCCCTCCACTTT
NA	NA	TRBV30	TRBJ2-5	CAWTRGAQETQYF	TGTGCCTGGACCCGGGGGGCCCAAGAGACCCAGTACTTC
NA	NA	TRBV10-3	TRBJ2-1	CAISEGQLDEQFF	TGTGCCATCAGTGAGGGACAGCTCGATGAGCAGTTCTTC
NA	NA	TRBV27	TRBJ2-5	CASSFMGGGETQYF	TGTGCCAGCAGTTTTATGGGGGGAGGAGAGACCCAGTACTTC
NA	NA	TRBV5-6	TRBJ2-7	CASSLITYEQYF	TGTGCCAGCAGCTTGATCACCTACGAGCAGTACTTC
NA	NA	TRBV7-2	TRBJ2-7	CASSLYPRDYTYEQYF	TGTGCCAGCAGCTTATACCCCCGTGACTATACCTACGAGCAGTACTTC
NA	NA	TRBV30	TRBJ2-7	CAWSIVGGHEQYF	TGTGCCTGGAGTATTGTCGGAGGGCACGAGCAGTACTTC
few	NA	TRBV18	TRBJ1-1	CASSRGPEAFF	TGTGCCAGCTCACGAGGGCCTGAAGCTTTCTTT
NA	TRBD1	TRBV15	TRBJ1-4	CATSRDAGGRANEKLFF	TGTGCCACCAGCAGAGATGCAGGGGGCCGGGCTAATGAAAAACTGTTTTTT
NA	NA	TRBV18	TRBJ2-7	CASSLNYEQYF	TGTGCCAGCTCCCTTAACTACGAGCAGTACTTC
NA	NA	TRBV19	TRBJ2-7	CASSMGLGYEQYF	TGTGCCAGTAGTATGGGACTGGGCTACGAGCAGTACTTC
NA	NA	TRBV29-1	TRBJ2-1	CSVEFIKGVVNEQFF	TGCAGCGTTGAATTCATAAAGGGGGTAGTCAATGAGCAGTTCTTC
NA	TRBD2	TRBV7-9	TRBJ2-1	CASSERGLAGDHQGQFF	TGTGCCAGCAGCGAAAGGGGACTAGCGGGAGACCATCAAGGGCAGTTCTTC
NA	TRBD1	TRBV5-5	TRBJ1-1	CASSSGQGNTEAFF	TGTGCCAGCAGTTCCGGACAGGGGAACACTGAAGCTTTCTTT
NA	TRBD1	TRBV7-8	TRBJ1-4	CASSLGDRTNEKLFF	TGTGCCAGCAGCTTGGGGGACAGGACGAATGAAAAACTGTTTTTT